A single sample gave rise to the 14 T cell receptor beta chains below, sequenced in a study of human T cells and chemical hapten exposure. TCRdb fed the 5' RACE reads into MiXCR, producing one record per CDR3 protein. The data show 130,000 or so distinct CDR3 sequences, 3.5% to 5% seen once. Researchers extracted total RNA from unfractionated whole blood. The receptors here all came from a female donor in good health.

In its sample, this clonotype was seen a few times. The chain couples TRBV7-2 to TRBJ1-2; 12 bases are a match to TRBD1. The junction had 12 bases not matched to a gene; V was cut back by 3 bases and J by 4 bases. The CDR3 sequence is 18 residues long. In germline, CDR1 is SGHTA, CDR2 FQGNSA. The CDR3 loop reads CASSFGTGGARGTYGYTF. CDR3 DNA: TGTGCCAGCAGCTTTGGGACAGGGGGCGCCCGGGGCACCTATGGCTACACCTTC. Combining the CDR3 with reference TRBV7-2 and TRBJ1-2 gives the whole variable domain GAGVSQSPSNKVTEKGKDVELRCDPISGHTALYWYRQSLGQGLEFLIYFQGNSAPDKSGLPSDRFSAERTGGSVSTLTIQRTQQEDSAVYLCASSFGTGGARGTYGYTFGSGTRLTVV.

This clonotype was recorded at least ten times. V is TRBV4-3 and J is TRBJ2-2, with 9 bases aligning to TRBD2. Germline CDR1 is LGHNA and CDR2 is YSLEER. CDR3 length: 19 residues. V lost 4 bases, J lost 0 bases, and 12 bases stayed unmatched. CDR3 region: CASSLNSGGTRTNTGELFF. In DNA, the CDR3 is TGCGCCAGCAGCCTAAACAGCGGGGGGACCCGAACGAACACCGGGGAGCTGTTTTTT.

This clonotype has ten or more counts. V and J are TRBV2 and TRBJ1-1; 7 bases agree with TRBD1. V shed 8 bases and J 0 bases; nucleotides not matched to a gene: 3. Germline values: CDR1 SNHLY, CDR2 FYNNEI. This CDR3 has 13 amino acids. CDR3 in DNA: TGTGCCAGCGGGGACAGCATGAACACTGAAGCTTTCTTT. It specifies CASGDSMNTEAFF.

This clonotype was found many times. V and J are TRBV6-1 and TRBJ1-5; 9 bases agree with TRBD1. Germline-derived CDR1 and CDR2 are MNHNS and SASEGT. V lost 9 bases and J lost 6; bases outside the gene matches: 6. The CDR3 has 13 residues. In DNA, the CDR3 is TGTGCCAGTAGGACAGGGGAGTCTCAGCCCCAGCATTTT. Its translation is CASRTGESQPQHF.

This clonotype was seen many times. The rearrangement joins TRBV3-1 to TRBJ1-1; the D gene is possibly TRBD1 (6 bases). The V end lost 6 bases, the J end lost 4 bases, and 15 bases lay between the germline ends. The CDR3 sequence is 14 residues long. The germline CDR1 and CDR2 sequences are LGHDT and YNNKEL (reference sequence). The CDR3 region has the DNA TGTGCCAGCAGGCCCAGGGGAGAGGGCACTGAAGCTTTCTTT. Protein product: CASRPRGEGTEAFF.

This clonotype came up many times. This sequence joins TRBV12-3 or TRBV12-4 and TRBJ2-2; D unclear. The V end was cut by 3 bases, the J end by 1 base, with 6 bases between. The CDR3 is made up of 14 amino acids. In DNA form, the CDR3 reads TGTGCCAGCAGTTTCTATAGGAACACCGGGGAGCTGTTTTTT. As protein: CASSFYRNTGELFF.

This clonotype was recorded at least ten times. J is TRBJ2-3 and V is TRBV20-1; D remains unclear. The length of the CDR3 is 14 residues. Germline V CDR1 and CDR2: DFQATT, SNEGSKA (reference sequence). The V end was cut by 7 bases, the J end by 0 bases, with 14 bases between. The CDR3 is CSGLWSASTDTQYF. The CDR3 bases are TGCAGTGGACTTTGGTCCGCGAGCACAGATACGCAGTATTTT.

This clonotype occurred many times. This rearrangement joins TRBV7-8 to TRBJ1-5, with D uncertain. Germline V lookup: CDR1 SGHVS, CDR2 FQNEAQ. The CDR3 extends over 15 amino acids. Trimming shortened V by 5 bases and J by 0 bases, and 11 bases separated the two germline ends. The CDR3 DNA follows: TGTGCCAGCAGCCTCAACGAAGTTAGCAATCAGCCCCAGCATTTT. The encoded protein is CASSLNEVSNQPQHF.

The chain employs TRBV5-1 and TRBJ2-1; the match to TRBD1 covers 7 bases. This CDR3 spans 15 amino acids. The germline CDR1 and CDR2 sequences are SGHRS and YFSETQ. Trimming cost V 5 bases and J 7 bases; bases outside gene matches: 12. CDR3 sequence: CASSSTGSYNNEQFF. As DNA, the CDR3 is TGCGCCAGCAGTTCGACAGGGTCCTACAATAATGAGCAGTTCTTC. Looking up the rest from reference TRBV5-1 and TRBJ2-1 gives the full variable domain: KAGVTQTPRYLIKTRGQQVTLSCSPISGHRSVSWYQQTPGQGLQFLFEYFSETQRNKGNFPGRFSGRQFSNSRSEMNVSTLELGDSALYLCASSSTGSYNNEQFFGPGTRLTVL.

This clonotype was found many times. The genes are TRBV2 and TRBJ1-6, with TRBD1 as a possible D gene (5 bases). CDR3 length: 18 residues. The V gene's germline CDR1 is SNHLY and CDR2 FYNNEI. V was trimmed by 0 bases and J by 9 bases, leaving 21 bases between them. CDR3 bases: TGTGCCAGCAGTGAAGCGTTGGGGCCGCAGGCCGTGGGTTCACCCCTCCACTTT. Translating gives CASSEALGPQAVGSPLHF. Full variable domain (rest looked up from reference TRBV2 and TRBJ1-6): EPEVTQTPSHQVTQMGQEVILRCVPISNHLYFYWYRQILGQKVEFLVSFYNNEISEKSEIFDDQFSVERPDGSNFTLKIRSTKLEDSAMYFCASSEALGPQAVGSPLHFGNGTRLTVT.

This clonotype occurred many times. The CDR3 bases are TGTGCCAGCAGCGTAGGGACAGGGGGCCAAGAGACCCAGTACTTC. Its translation: CASSVGTGGQETQYF. The chain couples TRBV9 to TRBJ2-5, with 10 nucleotides matching TRBD1. V lost 0 bases and J lost 1; bases outside the gene matches: 0. The germline CDR1 and CDR2 sequences are SGDLS and YYNGEE. The CDR3 contains 15 residues.

There are many counts of this clonotype. This sequence joins TRBV7-8 and TRBJ2-1; 11 bases agree with TRBD1. The CDR3 consists of 15 residues. V gave up 4 bases and J gave up 4 bases; unmatched junction bases: 3. Germline V gene sequence: CDR1 SGHVS, CDR2 FQNEAQ. The CDR3 region is CASSSGTGGYNEQFF. The CDR3 region has the DNA TGTGCCAGCAGCTCCGGGACAGGGGGTTACAATGAGCAGTTCTTC.

This rearrangement joins TRBV10-3 to TRBJ1-4; D might be TRBD1 (5 bases). The CDR3 loop spans 15 amino acids. Germline lookup yields CDR1 ENHRY and CDR2 SYGVKD. V lost 0 bases, J lost 1 base, and 6 bases lay in between. The CDR3 bases are TGTGCCATCAGTGAGTCCGGGGGAACTAATGAAAAACTGTTTTTT. It yields the protein CAISESGGTNEKLFF.

This clonotype occurred many times. The chain uses TRBV28 and TRBJ2-1; 14 bases match TRBD2. The CDR3 consists of 15 residues. In germline, CDR1 is MDHEN, CDR2 SYDVKM. With V trimmed by 10 bases and J by 9 bases, 11 bases remained unmatched. CDR3 coding DNA: TGTGCCACCGACCCGACTAGCGGGGGGGCCGGTGAGCAGTTCTTC. This sequence encodes CATDPTSGGAGEQFF.